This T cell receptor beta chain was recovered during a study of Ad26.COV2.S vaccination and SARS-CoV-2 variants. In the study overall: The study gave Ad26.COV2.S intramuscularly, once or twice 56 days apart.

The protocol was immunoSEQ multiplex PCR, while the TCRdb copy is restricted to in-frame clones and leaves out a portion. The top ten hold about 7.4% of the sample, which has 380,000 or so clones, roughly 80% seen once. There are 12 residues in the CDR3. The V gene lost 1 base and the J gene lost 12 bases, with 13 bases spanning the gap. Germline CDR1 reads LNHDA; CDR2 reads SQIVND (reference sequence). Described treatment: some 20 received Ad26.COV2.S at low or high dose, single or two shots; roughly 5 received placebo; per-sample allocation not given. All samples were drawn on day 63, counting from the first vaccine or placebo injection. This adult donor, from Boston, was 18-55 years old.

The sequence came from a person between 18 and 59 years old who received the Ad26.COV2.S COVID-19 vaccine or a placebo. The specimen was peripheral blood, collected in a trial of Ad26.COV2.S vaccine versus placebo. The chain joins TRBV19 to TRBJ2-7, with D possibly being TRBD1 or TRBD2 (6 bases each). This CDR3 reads CASSIGLGGRYF. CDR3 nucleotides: TGTGCCAGTAGTATAGGCCTGGGGGGCCGGTACTTC.